The 26 T cell receptor beta chains in this list originate from one sample, sequenced in a study of blood T cell repertoires in COVID-19. Method: immunoSEQ multiplex PCR; TCRdb's copy keeps in-frame clones and lacks some. Of a few hundred thousand clones detected, 75% to 85% appear once; the ten largest clones hold over 1%. What was sequenced was peripheral blood. Receptor source: a woman in her twenties or thirties with COVID-19, enrolled during active disease.

The chain joins TRBV5-1 to TRBJ2-7; maybe TRBD2 (5 bases). The CDR3 totals 13 residues. Germline loops: CDR1 SGHRS, CDR2 YFSETQ. V lost 2 bases and J lost 2, with 8 bases in between. The CDR3 loop is CASSFEGTYEQYF. DNA for the CDR3: TGCGCCAGCAGCTTCGAGGGCACCTACGAGCAGTACTTC.

This clone was picked up a small number of times. The chain is built from TRBV5-4 and TRBJ1-6, with 8 bases lining up with TRBD1. Trimming at V came to 4 bases and at J to 7 bases, leaving 4 bases not matched to a gene. Germline CDR1 SGHNT, CDR2 YYREEE (reference sequence). This CDR3 region has 14 residues. Here the CDR3 DNA reads TGTGCCAGCAGCCGACAGGGGACAAATTCACCCCTCCACTTT. The encoded protein is CASSRQGTNSPLHF.

J is TRBJ2-7 and V is TRBV28, with D tentatively TRBD2 (5 bases). Trimming cost V 5 bases and J 2 bases, with 13 bases left between them. The CDR3 contains 14 residues. In germline, CDR1 is MDHEN, CDR2 SYDVKM. CDR3 amino acids: CASSGFGVTYEQYF. DNA of the CDR3: TGTGCCAGCAGTGGCTTCGGGGTTACCTACGAGCAGTACTTC.

The rearrangement joins TRBV11-1 to TRBJ2-1; TRBD2 is a possible D gene (6 bases). Germline values: CDR1 SGHAT, CDR2 FQDESV (reference sequence). The CDR3 is 17 residues long. The V end was cut by 0 bases, the J end by 3 bases, with 15 bases between. In nucleotides, the CDR3 is TGTGCCAGCAGCTTAGCCTGGGAGCGGGCGGACTACAATGAGCAGTTCTTC. Its translation: CASSLAWERADYNEQFF.

The V gene is TRBV10-1, the J gene TRBJ2-5, with a tentative D call TRBD2 (6 bases). Germline-derived CDR1 and CDR2 are WNHNN and SYGVQD (reference sequence). This CDR3 region has 17 residues. Trimming stripped 3 bases from V and 2 bases from J, with 19 bases between. The CDR3 nucleotides read TGCGCCAGCAGTGAAGGAGGGGACGAAGGTTTGCAAGAGACCCAGTACTTC. Its protein product is CASSEGGDEGLQETQYF.

The chain joins TRBV11-1 to TRBJ2-7, with 7 bases lining up with TRBD1. Germline V gene sequence: CDR1 SGHAT, CDR2 FQDESV (reference sequence). J was trimmed by 3 bases and V by 1 base; bases with no gene match: 6. CDR3 size: 15 residues. The CDR3 sequence is CASSLGGGQFYEQYF. CDR3 bases: TGTGCCAGCAGCTTAGGAGGGGGACAGTTCTACGAGCAGTACTTC. Supplemented by reference TRBV11-1 and TRBJ2-7, the full variable domain reads EAEVAQSPRYKITEKSQAVAFWCDPISGHATLYWYRQILGQGPELLVQFQDESVVDDSQLPKDRFSAERLKGVDSTLKIQPAELGDSAMYLCASSLGGGQFYEQYFGPGTRLTVT.

The chain recombines TRBV6-5 with TRBJ1-2; 12 bases are shared with TRBD1. J was trimmed by 7 bases and V by 6 bases; bases with no gene match: 3. Germline values: CDR1 MNHEY, CDR2 SVGAGI. This CDR3 is 13 amino acids long. The CDR3 DNA reads TGTGCCAGCAGCCGGGACAGGGGGCTTGGCTACACCTTC. This gives the protein CASSRDRGLGYTF.

This sequence joins TRBV2 and TRBJ2-1; no clear D gene. Germline V gene lookup returns CDR1 SNHLY and CDR2 FYNNEI. The CDR3 sequence is 15 residues long. Trimming shortened V by 4 bases and J by 0 bases, and 10 bases separated the two germline ends. CDR3 coding DNA: TGTGCCAGCAGTGTCTGGCAGGACTCCTACAATGAGCAGTTCTTC. Translated: CASSVWQDSYNEQFF. Filled out from reference TRBV2 and TRBJ2-1, the complete variable domain reads EPEVTQTPSHQVTQMGQEVILRCVPISNHLYFYWYRQILGQKVEFLVSFYNNEISEKSEIFDDQFSVERPDGSNFTLKIRSTKLEDSAMYFCASSVWQDSYNEQFFGPGTRLTVL.

The chain links TRBV7-9 to TRBJ2-3, with 8 bases fitting TRBD2. V was pared by 8 bases and J by 8 bases, with 9 bases of the junction left unmatched. CDR1 is SEHNR, CDR2 FQNEAQ, per germline (reference sequence). The CDR3 length is 13 residues. The CDR3 loop reads CASWGNAGGTQYF. CDR3 nucleotide sequence: TGTGCCAGCTGGGGCAACGCGGGAGGTACGCAGTATTTT.

This clone has a handful of counts. The rearrangement links TRBV10-3 to TRBJ2-4; 10 nucleotides agree with TRBD1. The CDR3 sequence is 16 residues long. Germline assignment: CDR1 ENHRY and CDR2 SYGVKD. J gave up 1 base and V 6 bases, and 6 bases lay outside the gene matches. The CDR3: CAISGGGQGAKNIQYF. CDR3 DNA: TGTGCCATCAGCGGAGGGGGACAGGGGGCCAAAAACATTCAGTACTTC.

The rearrangement joins TRBV29-1 to TRBJ1-1; D unclear. From germline, CDR1 is SQVTM and CDR2 ANQGSEA. V was shortened by 3 bases and J by 1 base, with 6 bases between the two germline ends. This CDR3 has 12 residues. The CDR3 nucleotides read TGCAGCGTTGATCCTACGAACACTGAAGCTTTCTTT. It translates to CSVDPTNTEAFF. The variable domain in full, completed from reference TRBV29-1 and TRBJ1-1, reads SAVISQKPSRDICQRGTSLTIQCQVDSQVTMMFWYRQQPGQSLTLIATANQGSEATYESGFVIDKFPISRPNLTFSTLTVSNMSPEDSSIYLCSVDPTNTEAFFGQGTRLTVV.

This chain connects TRBV14 to TRBJ1-1, with D tentatively TRBD1 (5 bases). V lost 0 bases, J lost 5 bases, and 13 bases lay in between. CDR1 SGHDN and CDR2 FVKESK come from the germline V gene. The CDR3 spans 15 residues. The CDR3 DNA reads as TGTGCCAGCAGCCAAGATCTGGGGGGGGTGACTGAAGCTTTCTTT. Protein: CASSQDLGGVTEAFF.

The chain is built from TRBV9 and TRBJ2-2; 7 bases are shared with TRBD1. In germline, CDR1 is SGDLS, CDR2 YYNGEE. The CDR3 totals 17 residues. V shed 4 bases, J shed 4 bases, and the junction held 13 bases outside the gene matches. CDR3 protein: CASSPGGRGPITGELFF. The DNA for the CDR3 is TGTGCCAGCAGCCCCGGCGGTAGGGGGCCGATCACCGGGGAGCTGTTTTTT.

The chain carries TRBV25-1 and TRBJ2-2; 7 positions match TRBD2. V shed 10 bases and J 6 bases; nucleotides not matched to a gene: 11. The germline gives CDR1 MGHDK, CDR2 SYGVNS. The CDR3 runs 14 residues. The CDR3 reads CATRGVGRAGELFF. The CDR3 DNA reads as TGTGCCACCCGGGGGGTGGGGCGAGCCGGGGAGCTGTTTTTT. The full variable domain, rest sourced from reference TRBV25-1 and TRBJ2-2, is EADIYQTPRYLVIGTGKKITLECSQTMGHDKMYWYQQDPGMELHLIHYSYGVNSTEKGDLSSESTVSRIRTEHFPLTLESARPSHTSQYLCATRGVGRAGELFFGEGSRLTVL.

The rearrangement uses TRBV7-2 and TRBJ1-6; a possible D gene is TRBD1 (6 bases). CDR1 and CDR2 from the germline V gene are SGHTA and FQGNSA. Trimming removed 7 bases at V and 10 bases at J, with 26 bases between. CDR3 size: 17 residues. The CDR3 here is CASTINSVTSGGSPLHF. Written as DNA, the CDR3 is TGTGCCAGCACCATCAACTCGGTAACCTCGGGGGGCTCACCCCTCCACTTT.

V is TRBV7-8 and J is TRBJ1-3; D might be TRBD1 (5 bases). Germline-derived CDR1 and CDR2 are SGHVS and FQNEAQ. V was cut by 5 bases and J by 0 bases, with 11 bases left in between. The CDR3 is 15 residues long. The CDR3 DNA sequence: TGTGCCAGCAGCCCGTTGGGGGGCTCTGGAAACACCATATATTTT. Translated, it gives CASSPLGGSGNTIYF.

The rearrangement uses TRBV9 and TRBJ1-2, with a tentative D call TRBD1 (6 bases). Per germline, CDR1 SGDLS and CDR2 YYNGEE. The CDR3 covers 16 residues. Between the trimmed V and J ends, which lost 0 bases and 0 bases, there was a span of 12 bases. The CDR3 DNA reads TGTGCCAGCAGCGTAGAAGCTCGGACAGCTAACTATGGCTACACCTTC. Translating gives CASSVEARTANYGYTF.

This clone was seen more than once but under ten times. The chain combines TRBV19 with TRBJ1-5, with D possibly matching TRBD1 (6 bases). Germline V CDR1 and CDR2: LNHDA, SQIVND (reference sequence). The germline V and J ends were trimmed by 5 bases and 3 bases, with 11 bases remaining between them. The CDR3 covers 14 residues. This CDR3 is CASSLYRDNQPQHF. The CDR3 nucleotides are TGTGCCAGTAGTCTATACAGGGACAATCAGCCCCAGCATTTT.

CDR3 loop: CASSQAAGMNTEAFF. CDR3 DNA sequence: TGTGCCAGCAGCCAAGCGGCAGGGATGAACACTGAAGCTTTCTTT. This chain joins TRBV3-1 (or the pseudogene TRBV3-2) and TRBJ1-1; D is possibly TRBD1 (5 bases). CDR3 length equals 15 residues. The ends were cut back, 1 base at V and 0 bases at J, with 9 bases in the middle. Germline CDR1 and CDR2: LGHDT and YNNKEL (reference sequence).

The chain uses TRBV7-2 and TRBJ2-1, with TRBD2 matching over 7 bases. This CDR3 region has 15 residues. Germline CDR1 is SGHTA and CDR2 is FQGNSA. After removal of 2 bases from V and 4 bases from J, the junction contained 5 bases not matched to a gene. CDR3 DNA sequence: TGTGCCAGCAGCTTAACCAGCGGGGAGTACAATGAGCAGTTCTTC. It translates to CASSLTSGEYNEQFF. Combining the CDR3 with reference TRBV7-2 and TRBJ2-1 gives the whole variable domain GAGVSQSPSNKVTEKGKDVELRCDPISGHTALYWYRQSLGQGLEFLIYFQGNSAPDKSGLPSDRFSAERTGGSVSTLTIQRTQQEDSAVYLCASSLTSGEYNEQFFGPGTRLTVL.

The rearrangement uses TRBV5-4 and TRBJ2-5, with 8 bases matching TRBD1. The germline V gene has CDR1 SGHNT and CDR2 YYREEE (reference sequence). This CDR3 is 16 amino acids long. Trimming at V came to 0 bases and at J to 2 bases, leaving 6 bases not matched to a gene. This CDR3 is CASSLEAGGWQETQYF. The CDR3 DNA reads TGTGCCAGCAGCTTGGAGGCAGGGGGCTGGCAAGAGACCCAGTACTTC.

The V and J genes are TRBV7-9 and TRBJ2-2, with 9 positions matching TRBD2. CDR3 size: 18 residues. Germline assignment: CDR1 SEHNR and CDR2 FQNEAQ (reference sequence). The V gene end was trimmed by 0 bases and the J gene end by 2 bases; junction bases not matched to a gene: 7. In DNA form, the CDR3 reads TGTGCCAGCAGCTTAGCGGTGGCTAGCGGGATTAACACCGGGGAGCTGTTTTTT. Its protein is CASSLAVASGINTGELFF.

The sample holds a few counts of this clone. The chain recombines TRBV29-1 with TRBJ1-1, with 10 bases identical to TRBD1. The trim removed 7 bases at V and 4 bases at J, leaving 12 bases unmatched. Germline V lookup: CDR1 SQVTM, CDR2 ANQGSEA. There are 15 residues in the CDR3. The CDR3 region has the DNA TGCAGCGCCCGGGGGGCCGGGACAGGGGTCACTGAAGCTTTCTTT. This gives the protein CSARGAGTGVTEAFF. The full variable domain, with the rest looked up from reference TRBV29-1 and TRBJ1-1, is SAVISQKPSRDICQRGTSLTIQCQVDSQVTMMFWYRQQPGQSLTLIATANQGSEATYESGFVIDKFPISRPNLTFSTLTVSNMSPEDSSIYLCSARGAGTGVTEAFFGQGTRLTVV.

V gene TRBV4-3 combines with J gene TRBJ2-7; 9 bases map to TRBD1. The CDR3 has 13 residues. V lost 8 bases to trimming and J lost 3 bases; unmatched junction nucleotides: 5. Germline values: CDR1 LGHNA, CDR2 YSLEER. CDR3 DNA sequence: TGCGCCAGCTCCCGGGACAGGGACTACGAGCAGTACTTC. Its protein is CASSRDRDYEQYF.

The V call is TRBV10-3, the J call TRBJ2-4; 9 bases agree with TRBD2. The CDR3 spans 15 residues. Looked up from germline, CDR1 is ENHRY and CDR2 is SYGVKD. V gave up 6 bases and J gave up 6 bases; unmatched junction bases: 9. This CDR3 is CAIRQGAGGSNIQYF. In DNA form, the CDR3 reads TGTGCCATCAGACAGGGAGCGGGGGGCTCAAACATTCAGTACTTC.

The chain recombines TRBV7-9 with TRBJ2-3; no firm D call. Trimming removed 4 bases at V and 15 bases at J, with 5 bases between. CDR1 is SEHNR, CDR2 FQNEAQ, per germline (reference sequence). The CDR3 has 8 amino acids. The CDR3 nucleotides are TGTGCCAGCAGCTCATCCTATTTT. It specifies CASSSSYF. Looking up the rest from reference TRBV7-9 and TRBJ2-3 gives the full variable domain: DTGVSQNPRHKITKRGQNVTFRCDPISEHNRLYWYRQTLGQGPEFLTYFQNEAQLEKSRLLSDRFSAERPKGSFSTLEIQRTEQGDSAMYLCASSSSYFGPGTRLTVL.